This passage covers 15 T cell receptor beta chains from one sample sequenced in a study of control samples from healthy donors and cancer patients. The table came from immunoSEQ multiplex PCR; TCRdb's copy has only in-frame clones and leaves some out. The sample records roughly 79,000 clones, about 80% being singletons. The sequencing input was blood. These receptors were taken from a man aged 50 or older in good health.

The rearrangement uses TRBV19 and TRBJ1-5; perhaps TRBD1 as D (5 bases). Trimming removed 6 bases from V and 0 bases from J, with 12 bases in between. Germline V gene lookup returns CDR1 LNHDA and CDR2 SQIVND (reference sequence). CDR3 size: 15 residues. CDR3 nucleotides: TGTGCCAGTAGATCGGGGGACTATAGCAATCAGCCCCAGCATTTT. Translation: CASRSGDYSNQPQHF.

V usage is TRBV27 and J usage is TRBJ1-1; 7 bases align to TRBD1. The CDR3 totals 14 residues. Germline V gene sequence: CDR1 MNHEY, CDR2 SMNVEV (reference sequence). The junction had 8 bases not matched to a gene; V was cut back by 5 bases and J by 5 bases. The CDR3 nucleotides are TGTGCCAGCAGTCAAAACGACAGGGAGACTGAAGCTTTCTTT. This encodes CASSQNDRETEAFF.

The rearrangement joins TRBV7-2 to TRBJ1-4; possibly TRBD1 for D (6 bases). The CDR3 runs 16 residues. V shed 3 bases and J shed 7 bases, with 18 bases lying between them. The germline V gene encodes CDR1 SGHTA and CDR2 FQGNSA. The CDR3 loop reads CASSFMSGGRGEKLFF. The CDR3 DNA follows: TGTGCCAGCAGCTTCATGTCTGGGGGGCGCGGTGAAAAACTGTTTTTT. The variable domain in full, completed from reference TRBV7-2 and TRBJ1-4, reads GAGVSQSPSNKVTEKGKDVELRCDPISGHTALYWYRQSLGQGLEFLIYFQGNSAPDKSGLPSDRFSAERTGGSVSTLTIQRTQQEDSAVYLCASSFMSGGRGEKLFFGSGTQLSVL.

This clone showed up just a few times. The J gene is TRBJ1-2, the V gene TRBV28; no reliable D call. The CDR3 covers 12 residues. The V end was cut by 5 bases, the J end by 13 bases, with 17 bases between. From germline, CDR1 is MDHEN and CDR2 SYDVKM. The CDR3 DNA is TGTGCCAGCAGTCCCCCGGTCCCCTTGGCCACCTTC. The encoded protein is CASSPPVPLATF.

This clone has just one count. The chain carries TRBV28 and TRBJ2-3; 9 positions match TRBD2. The V gene end was trimmed by 5 bases and the J gene end by 2 bases; junction bases not matched to a gene: 8. The CDR3 is made up of 16 amino acids. The germline CDR1 and CDR2 sequences are MDHEN and SYDVKM. CDR3 DNA sequence: TGTGCCAGCAGTGTCCCGGGACTAGCTTTCACAGATACGCAGTATTTT. It specifies CASSVPGLAFTDTQYF.

The rearrangement links TRBV6-1 to TRBJ2-1; 7 bases are a match to TRBD2. The CDR3 spans 13 residues. CDR1 MNHNS and CDR2 SASEGT come from the germline V gene. The trim removed 0 bases at V and 8 bases at J, leaving 1 base unmatched. CDR3 amino acids: CASSEAGRDEQFF. CDR3 sequence (DNA): TGTGCCAGCAGTGAAGCGGGGAGGGATGAGCAGTTCTTC.

The CDR3 sequence is CATSERGNQPQHF. The CDR3 DNA reads as TGTGCCACCAGTGAGAGGGGGAATCAGCCCCAGCATTTT. The genes are TRBV24-1 and TRBJ1-5; maybe TRBD1 (6 bases). Trimming left V 4 bases short and J 4 bases short, with 7 bases between. Germline V lookup: CDR1 KGHDR, CDR2 SFDVKD. There are 13 residues in the CDR3.

The V gene is TRBV7-2, the J gene TRBJ1-5; D ambiguous. CDR1 and CDR2 (germline): SGHTA, FQGNSA. CDR3 length: 14 residues. V shed 5 bases and J shed 3 bases, with 11 bases lying between them. The CDR3 DNA reads TGTGCCAGCAGCACCCAACACCTCAATCAGCCCCAGCATTTT. Translating gives CASSTQHLNQPQHF.

The rearrangement links TRBV7-2 to TRBJ2-1; 8 nucleotides align to TRBD1. Germline V CDR1 and CDR2: SGHTA, FQGNSA. The CDR3 has 15 residues. V lost 6 bases to trimming and J lost 9 bases; unmatched junction nucleotides: 13. The CDR3 here is CASSDRTGTQGEQFF. CDR3 nucleotides: TGTGCCAGCAGTGATAGGACAGGGACCCAGGGTGAGCAGTTCTTC.

The CDR3 region has the DNA TGTGCCAGCAGCTTAGCGTGGGACCGCCGGCTCCAGAAGGGTGAAAAACTGTTTTTT. This gives the protein CASSLAWDRRLQKGEKLFF. V gene TRBV7-9 combines with J gene TRBJ1-4; the D gene is possibly TRBD1 (5 bases). The length of the CDR3 is 19 residues. Germline CDR1 is SEHNR and CDR2 is FQNEAQ (reference sequence). V was cut by 0 bases and J by 7 bases, with 24 bases left in between. Full variable domain (rest looked up from reference TRBV7-9 and TRBJ1-4): DTGVSQNPRHKITKRGQNVTFRCDPISEHNRLYWYRQTLGQGPEFLTYFQNEAQLEKSRLLSDRFSAERPKGSFSTLEIQRTEQGDSAMYLCASSLAWDRRLQKGEKLFFGSGTQLSVL.

The chain employs TRBV4-2 and TRBJ1-5, with unresolved D. V was shortened by 1 base and J by 3 bases, with 4 bases between the two germline ends. The CDR3 contains 13 residues. Germline V gene sequence: CDR1 LGHNA, CDR2 YNFKEQ. In nucleotides, the CDR3 is TGTGCCAGCAGCCAAGGGAACAATCAGCCCCAGCATTTT. Residues: CASSQGNNQPQHF.

The V gene is TRBV6-6, the J gene TRBJ1-2; TRBD1 might be the D (6 bases). This CDR3 has 13 amino acids. CDR1 MNHNY and CDR2 SVGAGI come from the germline V gene (reference sequence). V was cut by 10 bases and J by 2 bases, with 14 bases left in between. CDR3 sequence reads: CATEDSMNYGYTF. The CDR3 coding sequence is TGTGCCACAGAGGACAGCATGAACTATGGCTACACCTTC.

CDR3 sequence reads: CASSWTSGSGSYEQYF. The CDR3 DNA follows: TGTGCCAGCAGCTGGACTAGCGGGTCGGGTTCCTACGAGCAGTACTTC. The rearrangement links TRBV3-1 (or the pseudogene TRBV3-2) to TRBJ2-7; TRBD2 agrees at 11 bases. The V and J ends lost 5 bases and 1 base, in that order; junction bases with no gene match: 7. The germline V gene encodes CDR1 LGHDT and CDR2 YNNKEL (reference sequence). The CDR3 has 16 residues.

The sample holds one count of this clone. As DNA, the CDR3 is TGTGCCAGCCGCATGAAGGTCTGGAGGTCCTCTGGAAACACCATATATTTT. The encoded protein is CASRMKVWRSSGNTIYF. The genes are TRBV7-8 and TRBJ1-3; D remains ambiguous. This CDR3 comprises 17 residues. V was trimmed by 8 bases and J by 0 bases, leaving 20 bases between them. Germline CDR1 is SGHVS and CDR2 is FQNEAQ.

The CDR3: CASSLRGGNPGEQYF. The CDR3, as DNA: TGTGCCAGCAGCTTACGCGGGGGTAACCCCGGCGAGCAGTACTTC. The chain is built from TRBV11-2 and TRBJ2-7; 7 bases align to TRBD2. Germline V gene sequence: CDR1 SGHAT, CDR2 FQNNGV. The V segment lost 2 bases and the J segment 6 bases; nucleotides outside the gene matches: 10. There are 15 residues in the CDR3.